The source of this T cell receptor (beta chain) is a study of T cell clusters in autoimmune cytopenias. The CDR3 is 15 amino acids. The germline CDR1 and CDR2 sequences are SGHAT and FQNNGV. TRB was amplified from around 250 ng of peripheral blood genomic DNA per sample. Multiplex touch-down PCR amplified TRB using TRB-A and TRB-B pools in one tube. TCRdb re-called the multiplex PCR reads; every CDR3 protein appears as one record, without DNA. The ten top clones account for about a third, within a sample of some 4,900 distinct CDR3 sequences. The sample also formed part of further work on T cell repertoires in aging, cancer and after chemotherapy.

Sample: peripheral blood. This receptor was taken from a human donor in good health. V gene TRBV11-2 combines with J gene TRBJ2-1; the D call of TRBD2 rests on TCRdb alone, since no DNA is present to check it. The CDR3: CASSRTSHSEDEQFF. Complete variable domain (other parts from reference TRBV11-2 and TRBJ2-1): EAGVAQSPRYKIIEKRQSVAFWCNPISGHATLYWYQQILGQGPKLLIQFQNNGVVDDSQLPKDRFSAERLKGVDSTLKIQPAKLEDSAVYLCASSRTSHSEDEQFFGPGTRLTVL.